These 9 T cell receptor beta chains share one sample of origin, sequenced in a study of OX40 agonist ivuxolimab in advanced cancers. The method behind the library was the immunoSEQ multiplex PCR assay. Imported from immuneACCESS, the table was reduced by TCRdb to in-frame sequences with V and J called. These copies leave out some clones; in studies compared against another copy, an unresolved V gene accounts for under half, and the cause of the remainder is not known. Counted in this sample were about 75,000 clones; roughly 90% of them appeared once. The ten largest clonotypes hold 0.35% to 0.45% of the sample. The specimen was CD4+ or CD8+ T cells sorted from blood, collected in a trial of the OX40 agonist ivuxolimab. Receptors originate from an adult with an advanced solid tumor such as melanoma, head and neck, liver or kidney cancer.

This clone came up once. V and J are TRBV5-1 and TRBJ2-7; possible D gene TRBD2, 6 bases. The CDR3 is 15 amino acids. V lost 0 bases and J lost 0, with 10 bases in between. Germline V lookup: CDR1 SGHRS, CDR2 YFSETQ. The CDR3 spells CASSLATSTSYEQYF. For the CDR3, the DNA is TGCGCCAGCAGCTTGGCAACTAGCACCTCCTACGAGCAGTACTTC.

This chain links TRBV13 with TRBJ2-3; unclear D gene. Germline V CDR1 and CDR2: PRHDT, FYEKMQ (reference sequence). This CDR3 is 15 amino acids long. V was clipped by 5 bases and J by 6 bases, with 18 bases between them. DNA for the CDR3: TGTGCCAGCAGCCAGACCCTAGGGCTCCAGGATACGCAGTATTTT. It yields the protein CASSQTLGLQDTQYF.

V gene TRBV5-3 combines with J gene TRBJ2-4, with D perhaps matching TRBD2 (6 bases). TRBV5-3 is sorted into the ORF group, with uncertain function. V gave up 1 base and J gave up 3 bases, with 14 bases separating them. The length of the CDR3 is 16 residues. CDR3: CARSLLEGPIKNIQYF. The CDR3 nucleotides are TGTGCCAGAAGCTTGTTGGAGGGTCCGATCAAAAACATTCAGTACTTC.

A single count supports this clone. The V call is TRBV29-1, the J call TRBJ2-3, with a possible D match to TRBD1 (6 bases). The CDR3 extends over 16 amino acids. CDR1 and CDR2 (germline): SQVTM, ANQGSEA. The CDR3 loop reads CRYVRGHSGCEDTQYF. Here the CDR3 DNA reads TGCAGGTATGTAAGGGGACACTCGGGATGTGAAGATACGCAGTATTTT.

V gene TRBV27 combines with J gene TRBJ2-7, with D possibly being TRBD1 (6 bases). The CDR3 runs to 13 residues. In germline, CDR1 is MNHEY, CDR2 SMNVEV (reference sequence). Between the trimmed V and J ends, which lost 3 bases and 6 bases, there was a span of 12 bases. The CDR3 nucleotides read TGTGCCAGCAGTTTTGTGGGGGCAGGCGAGCAGTACTTC. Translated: CASSFVGAGEQYF.

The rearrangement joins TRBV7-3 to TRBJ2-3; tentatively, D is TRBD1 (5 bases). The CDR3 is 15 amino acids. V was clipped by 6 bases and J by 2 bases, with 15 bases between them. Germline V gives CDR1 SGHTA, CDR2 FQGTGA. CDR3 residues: CASRAGPTATDTQYF. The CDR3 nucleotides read TGTGCCAGCAGAGCCGGGCCGACAGCCACAGATACGCAGTATTTT.

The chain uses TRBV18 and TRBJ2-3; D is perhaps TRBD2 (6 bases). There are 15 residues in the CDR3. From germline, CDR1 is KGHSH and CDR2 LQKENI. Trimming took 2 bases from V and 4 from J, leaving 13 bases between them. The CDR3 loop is CASSPLGGGPDTQYF. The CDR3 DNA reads TGTGCCAGCTCACCATTGGGAGGCGGACCAGATACGCAGTATTTT.

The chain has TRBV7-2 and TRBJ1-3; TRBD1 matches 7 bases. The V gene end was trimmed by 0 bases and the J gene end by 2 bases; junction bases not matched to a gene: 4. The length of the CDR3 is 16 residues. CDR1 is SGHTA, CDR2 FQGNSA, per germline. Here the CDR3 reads CASSLAIGTAGNTIYF. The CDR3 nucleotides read TGTGCCAGCAGCTTAGCGATTGGGACAGCTGGAAACACCATATATTTT.

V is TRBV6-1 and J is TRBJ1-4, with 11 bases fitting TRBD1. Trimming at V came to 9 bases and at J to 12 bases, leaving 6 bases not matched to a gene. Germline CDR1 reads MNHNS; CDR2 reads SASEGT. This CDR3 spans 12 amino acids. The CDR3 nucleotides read TGTGCCAGGGGACAGGGGGTGGAGGAACTGTTTTTT. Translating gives CARGQGVEELFF.